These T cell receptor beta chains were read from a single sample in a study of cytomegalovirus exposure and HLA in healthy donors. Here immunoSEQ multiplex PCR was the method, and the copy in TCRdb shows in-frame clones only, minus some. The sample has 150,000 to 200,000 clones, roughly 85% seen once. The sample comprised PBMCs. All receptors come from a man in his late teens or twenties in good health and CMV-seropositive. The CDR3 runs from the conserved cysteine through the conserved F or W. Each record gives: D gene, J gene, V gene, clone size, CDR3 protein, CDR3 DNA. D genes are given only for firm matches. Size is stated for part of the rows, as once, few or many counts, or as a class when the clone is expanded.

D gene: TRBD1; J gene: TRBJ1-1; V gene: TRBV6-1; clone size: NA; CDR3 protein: CASSESEGAITEAFF; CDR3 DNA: TGTGCCAGCAGTGAAAGTGAGGGGGCGATCACTGAAGCTTTCTTT
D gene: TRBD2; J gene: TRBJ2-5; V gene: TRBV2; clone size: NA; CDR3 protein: CASSGLAEETQYF; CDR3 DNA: TGTGCCAGCAGTGGACTAGCGGAGGAGACCCAGTACTTC
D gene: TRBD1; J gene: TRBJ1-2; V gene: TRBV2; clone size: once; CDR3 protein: CASAGQGNYGYTF; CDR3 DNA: TGTGCCAGCGCCGGACAGGGTAACTATGGCTACACCTTC
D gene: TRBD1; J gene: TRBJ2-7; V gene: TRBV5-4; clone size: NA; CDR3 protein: CASSAGTGLLSSYEQYF; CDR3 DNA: TGTGCCAGCAGCGCCGGGACAGGCCTACTAAGCTCCTACGAGCAGTACTTC
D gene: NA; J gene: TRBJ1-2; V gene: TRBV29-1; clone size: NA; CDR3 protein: CSVDHGGYTF; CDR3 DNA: TGCAGCGTTGATCACGGTGGCTACACCTTC
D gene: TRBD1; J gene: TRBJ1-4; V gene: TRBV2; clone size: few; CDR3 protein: CASTAAGRDSATF; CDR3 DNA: TGTGCCAGCACCGCCGCCGGCAGGGACAGTGCTACTTTT
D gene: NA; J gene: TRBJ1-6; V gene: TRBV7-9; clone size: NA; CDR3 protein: CASSLRDRNSPLHF; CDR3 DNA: TGTGCCAGCAGCCTCCGAGACAGGAATTCACCCCTCCACTTT
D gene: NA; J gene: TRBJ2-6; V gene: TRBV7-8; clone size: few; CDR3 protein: CASSLDATGANVLTF; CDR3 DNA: TGTGCCAGCAGCTTAGACGCGACTGGGGCCAACGTCCTGACTTTC
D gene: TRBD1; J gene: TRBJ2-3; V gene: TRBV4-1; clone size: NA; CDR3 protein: CASSQATGARDTQYF; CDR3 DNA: TGCGCCAGCAGCCAGGCTACAGGGGCCAGAGATACGCAGTATTTT
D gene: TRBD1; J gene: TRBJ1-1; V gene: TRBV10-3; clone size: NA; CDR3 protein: CAIRPSGGAVEAFF; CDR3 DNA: TGTGCCATCAGACCTTCAGGGGGCGCGGTTGAAGCTTTCTTT
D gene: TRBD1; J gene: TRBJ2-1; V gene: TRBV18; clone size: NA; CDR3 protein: CASSPPGDSLYNEQFF; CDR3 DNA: TGTGCCAGCTCACCCCCCGGGGACAGCCTCTACAATGAGCAGTTCTTC
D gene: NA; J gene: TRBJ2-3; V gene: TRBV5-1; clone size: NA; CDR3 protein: CASSLADITPDTQYF; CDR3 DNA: TGCGCCAGCAGCTTGGCGGACATCACCCCAGATACGCAGTATTTT
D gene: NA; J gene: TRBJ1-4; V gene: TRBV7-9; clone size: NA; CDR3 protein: CASGAVIEGEKLFF; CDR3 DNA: TGTGCCAGCGGAGCGGTTATTGAGGGTGAAAAACTGTTTTTT
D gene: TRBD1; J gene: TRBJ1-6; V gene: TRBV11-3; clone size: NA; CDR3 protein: CASSLQGGSPLHF; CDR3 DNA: TGTGCCAGCAGCTTACAAGGGGGCTCACCCCTCCACTTT
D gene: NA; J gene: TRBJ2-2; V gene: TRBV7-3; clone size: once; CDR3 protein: CASSLRGGTGELFF; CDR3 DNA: TGTGCCAGCAGCCTAAGGGGAGGAACCGGGGAGCTGTTTTTT
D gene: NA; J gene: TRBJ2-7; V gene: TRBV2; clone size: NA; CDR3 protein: CASSDNPTYEQYF; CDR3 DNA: TGTGCCAGCAGTGATAACCCTACCTACGAGCAGTACTTC
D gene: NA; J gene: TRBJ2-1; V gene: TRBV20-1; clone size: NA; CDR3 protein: CSALRGNEQFF; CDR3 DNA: TGCAGTGCTCTCCGAGGGAATGAGCAGTTCTTC
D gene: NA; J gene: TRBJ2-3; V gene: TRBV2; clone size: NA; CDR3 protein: CASSNQGGGTDTQYF; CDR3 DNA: TGTGCCAGCAGTAACCAGGGGGGAGGTACAGATACGCAGTATTTT
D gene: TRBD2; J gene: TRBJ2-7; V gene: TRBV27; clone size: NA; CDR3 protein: CASASGRVYEQYF; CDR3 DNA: TGTGCCAGCGCGAGCGGGAGGGTCTACGAGCAGTACTTC
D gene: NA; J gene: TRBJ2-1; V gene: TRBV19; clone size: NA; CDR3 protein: CASSMGGYSYNEQFF; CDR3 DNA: TGTGCCAGTAGCATGGGGGGTTACTCCTACAATGAGCAGTTCTTC
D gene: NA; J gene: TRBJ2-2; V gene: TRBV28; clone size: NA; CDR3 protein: CASSLTSAIRGGGELFF; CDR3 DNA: TGTGCCAGCAGCCTAACGTCGGCGATTAGAGGTGGCGGGGAGCTGTTTTTT
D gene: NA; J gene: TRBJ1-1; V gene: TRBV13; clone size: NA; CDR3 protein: CASNAEGHSNTEAFF; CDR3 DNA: TGTGCCAGCAACGCCGAGGGACATTCGAACACTGAAGCTTTCTTT
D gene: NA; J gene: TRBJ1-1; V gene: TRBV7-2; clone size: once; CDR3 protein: CASSSYPGNTEAFF; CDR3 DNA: TGTGCCAGCAGCTCCTACCCGGGGAACACTGAAGCTTTCTTT
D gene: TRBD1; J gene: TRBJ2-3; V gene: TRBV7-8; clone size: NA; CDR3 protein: CASAGQVGTDTQYF; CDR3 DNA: TGTGCCAGCGCCGGACAGGTTGGCACAGATACGCAGTATTTT
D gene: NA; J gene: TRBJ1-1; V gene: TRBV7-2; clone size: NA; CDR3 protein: CASSLGGPEAFF; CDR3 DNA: TGTGCCAGCAGCTTAGGAGGCCCTGAAGCTTTCTTT
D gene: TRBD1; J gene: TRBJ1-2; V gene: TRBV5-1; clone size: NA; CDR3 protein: CASSLGQGRQDGYTF; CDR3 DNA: TGCGCCAGCAGCTTGGGACAGGGGCGTCAAGATGGCTACACCTTC
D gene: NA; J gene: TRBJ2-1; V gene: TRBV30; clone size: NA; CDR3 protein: CAWSHYSKYNEQFF; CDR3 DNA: TGTGCCTGGAGTCATTACAGCAAATACAATGAGCAGTTCTTC
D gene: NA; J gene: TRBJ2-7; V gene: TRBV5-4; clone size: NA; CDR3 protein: CASSAPDTYEQYF; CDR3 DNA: TGTGCCAGCAGCGCCCCAGACACCTACGAGCAGTACTTC
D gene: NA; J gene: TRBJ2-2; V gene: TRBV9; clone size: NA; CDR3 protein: CASSATQLTGELFF; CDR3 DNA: TGTGCCAGCAGCGCCACCCAGTTGACCGGGGAGCTGTTTTTT
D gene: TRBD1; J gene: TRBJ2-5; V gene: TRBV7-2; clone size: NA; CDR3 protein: CASSLRDRGETQYF; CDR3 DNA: TGTGCCAGCAGCTTAAGGGACAGGGGAGAGACCCAGTACTTC
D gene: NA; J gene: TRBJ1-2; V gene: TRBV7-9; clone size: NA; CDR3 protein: CASSLGRGLPYGYTF; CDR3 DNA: TGTGCCAGCAGCTTAGGTAGAGGCCTACCCTATGGCTACACCTTC
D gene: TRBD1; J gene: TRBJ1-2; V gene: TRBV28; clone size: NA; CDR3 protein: CASSSGQGAITYGYTF; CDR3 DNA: TGTGCCAGCAGTTCGGGACAGGGGGCCATTACATATGGCTACACCTTC
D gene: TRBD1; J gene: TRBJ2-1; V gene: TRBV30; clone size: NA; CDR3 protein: CAWTPGQRLSYNEQFF; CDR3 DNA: TGTGCCTGGACTCCGGGACAGCGCCTCTCCTACAATGAGCAGTTCTTC
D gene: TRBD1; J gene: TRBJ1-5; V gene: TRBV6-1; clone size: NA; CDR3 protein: CASGPGQGAGQPQHF; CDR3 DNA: TGTGCCAGCGGACCCGGACAGGGGGCGGGACAGCCCCAGCATTTT
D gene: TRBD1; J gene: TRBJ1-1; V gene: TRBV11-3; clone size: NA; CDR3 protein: CASNDQDRVTEAFF; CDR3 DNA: TGTGCCAGCAACGACCAGGACAGGGTAACTGAAGCTTTCTTT
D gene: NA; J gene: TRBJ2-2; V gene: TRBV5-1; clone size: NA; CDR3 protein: CASRPTGGNTGELFF; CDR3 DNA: TGCGCCAGCCGACCGACTGGAGGGAACACCGGGGAGCTGTTTTTT
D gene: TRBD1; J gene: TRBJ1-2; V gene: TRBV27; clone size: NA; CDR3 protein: CASSSVQGGYGYTF; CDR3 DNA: TGTGCCAGCAGTTCGGTACAGGGGGGATATGGCTACACCTTC
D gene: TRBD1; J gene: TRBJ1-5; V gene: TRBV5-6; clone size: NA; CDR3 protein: CASSSTRQGITGNQPQHF; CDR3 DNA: TGTGCCAGCAGCTCCACCCGACAGGGGATTACGGGTAATCAGCCCCAGCATTTT
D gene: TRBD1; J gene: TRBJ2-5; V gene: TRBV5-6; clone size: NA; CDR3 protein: CASSHGTARQETQYF; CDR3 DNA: TGTGCCAGCAGCCACGGGACAGCCCGACAAGAGACCCAGTACTTC
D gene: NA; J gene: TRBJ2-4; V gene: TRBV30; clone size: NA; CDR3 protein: CAWSRTLAKNIQYF; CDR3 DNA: TGTGCCTGGAGTCGGACATTAGCCAAAAACATTCAGTACTTC
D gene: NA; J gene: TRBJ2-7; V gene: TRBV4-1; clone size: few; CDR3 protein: CASSQDPVDSYEQYF; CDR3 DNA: TGCGCCAGCAGCCAAGACCCCGTGGACAGCTACGAGCAGTACTTC
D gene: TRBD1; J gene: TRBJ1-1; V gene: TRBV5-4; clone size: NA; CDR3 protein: CASSRTGDTEAFF; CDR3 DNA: TGTGCCAGCAGTCGGACAGGCGACACTGAAGCTTTCTTT
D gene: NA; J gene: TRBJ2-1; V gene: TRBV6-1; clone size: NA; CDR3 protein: CASSPRYYNEQFF; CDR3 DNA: TGTGCCAGCAGTCCGAGATACTACAATGAGCAGTTCTTC
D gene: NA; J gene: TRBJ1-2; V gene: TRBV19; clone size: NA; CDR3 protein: CASTERERIGYTF; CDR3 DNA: TGTGCCAGTACCGAGAGGGAGCGGATCGGCTACACCTTC
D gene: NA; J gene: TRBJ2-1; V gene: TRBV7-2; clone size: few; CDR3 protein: CASSLAEATASYNEQFF; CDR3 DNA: TGTGCCAGCAGCTTAGCGGAGGCCACAGCTTCCTACAATGAGCAGTTCTTC
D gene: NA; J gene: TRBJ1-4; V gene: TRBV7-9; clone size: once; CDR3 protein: CASSYQGNEKLFF; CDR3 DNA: TGTGCCAGCAGCTACCAGGGTAATGAAAAACTGTTTTTT
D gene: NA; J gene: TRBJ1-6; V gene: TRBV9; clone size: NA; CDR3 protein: CASSVDRTRSPLHF; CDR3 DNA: TGTGCCAGCAGCGTAGACAGGACTAGATCACCCCTCCACTTT
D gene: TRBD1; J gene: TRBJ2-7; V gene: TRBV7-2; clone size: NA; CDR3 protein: CASSPHSPGQGTFYEQYF; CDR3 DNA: TGTGCCAGCAGCCCGCACTCACCGGGACAGGGTACATTCTACGAGCAGTACTTC
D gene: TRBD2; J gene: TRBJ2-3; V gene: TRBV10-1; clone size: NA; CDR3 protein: CASSDRTSGSSHTDTQYF; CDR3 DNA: TGCGCCAGCAGTGACCGGACTAGCGGGAGCAGTCACACAGATACGCAGTATTTT
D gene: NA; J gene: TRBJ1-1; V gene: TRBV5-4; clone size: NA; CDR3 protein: CASSTGTMNTEAFF; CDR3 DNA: TGTGCCAGCAGCACCGGGACTATGAACACTGAAGCTTTCTTT
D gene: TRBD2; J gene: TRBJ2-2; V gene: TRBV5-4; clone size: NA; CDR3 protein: CASSLDGTSLNTGELFF; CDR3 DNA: TGTGCCAGCAGCTTGGACGGGACTAGCTTGAACACCGGGGAGCTGTTTTTT
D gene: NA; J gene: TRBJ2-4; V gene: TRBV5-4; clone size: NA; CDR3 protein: CASSLPARSIQYF; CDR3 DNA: TGTGCCAGCAGCCTACCAGCCCGGAGCATTCAGTACTTC